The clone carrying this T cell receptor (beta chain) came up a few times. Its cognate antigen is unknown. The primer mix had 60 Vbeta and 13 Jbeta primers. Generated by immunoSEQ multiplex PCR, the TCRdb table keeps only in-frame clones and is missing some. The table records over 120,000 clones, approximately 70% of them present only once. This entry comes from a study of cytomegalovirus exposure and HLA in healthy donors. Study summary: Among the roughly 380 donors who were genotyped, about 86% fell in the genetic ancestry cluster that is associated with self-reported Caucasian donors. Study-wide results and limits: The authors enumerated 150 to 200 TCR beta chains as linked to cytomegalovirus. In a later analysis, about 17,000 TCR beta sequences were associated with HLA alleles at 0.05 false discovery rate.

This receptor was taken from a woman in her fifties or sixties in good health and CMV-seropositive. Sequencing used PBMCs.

CDR3 nucleotides: TGTGCCAGCAGCGGTATTACTAGCGGATACGAGCAGTACTTC. This encodes CASSGITSGYEQYF. V gene TRBV6-6 combines with J gene TRBJ2-7; 8 positions match TRBD2. Trimming took 6 bases from V and 4 from J; bases not matched to a gene: 8. CDR3 length equals 14 residues. Germline loops: CDR1 MNHNY, CDR2 SVGAGI (reference sequence).